The 26 T cell receptor beta chains listed next were all sequenced from one sample in a study of blood T cell repertoires in COVID-19. Clones were sequenced by immunoSEQ multiplex PCR, and TCRdb holds only the in-frame ones, with some missing. The table has some 120,000 clones, around nine tenths seen once. Source material: peripheral blood. These TCRs come from a human donor in a cohort sampled during active COVID-19.

J is TRBJ2-7 and V is TRBV11-2, with 8 nucleotides matching TRBD1. The ends lost 5 bases at V and 6 bases at J; junction bases unmatched: 6. Germline V gene sequence: CDR1 SGHAT, CDR2 FQNNGV. This CDR3 spans 13 amino acids. The CDR3: CASSQDRDGEQYF. The CDR3 nucleotides are TGTGCCAGCAGCCAGGACAGGGACGGCGAGCAGTACTTC. Drawing the rest from reference TRBV11-2 and TRBJ2-7, the complete variable domain is EAGVAQSPRYKIIEKRQSVAFWCNPISGHATLYWYQQILGQGPKLLIQFQNNGVVDDSQLPKDRFSAERLKGVDSTLKIQPAKLEDSAVYLCASSQDRDGEQYFGPGTRLTVT.

This chain uses TRBV10-2 with TRBJ2-7, with 7 bases matching TRBD2. CDR3 length: 14 residues. The trim removed 7 bases at V and 4 bases at J, leaving 10 bases unmatched. Germline V gene data show CDR1 as WSHSY and CDR2 as SAAADI. Here the CDR3 reads CASTDGGRGYEQYF. In DNA, the CDR3 is TGCGCCAGCACCGACGGGGGGAGAGGGTACGAGCAGTACTTC.

The rearrangement uses TRBV5-4 and TRBJ1-2; 10 bases agree with TRBD1. Per the germline V gene, CDR1 is SGHNT and CDR2 is YYREEE (reference sequence). The junction had 11 bases not matched to a gene; V was cut back by 0 bases and J by 3 bases. This CDR3 spans 18 amino acids. The CDR3 region has the DNA TGTGCCAGCAGCTTGGTTGGGGGACAGGGGCCCCTCCACTATGGCTACACCTTC. It codes for CASSLVGGQGPLHYGYTF. The full variable domain, in which reference TRBV5-4 and TRBJ1-2 provide the parts outside the CDR3, is ETGVTQSPTHLIKTRGQQVTLRCSSQSGHNTVSWYQQALGQGPQFIFQYYREEENGRGNFPPRFSGLQFPNYSSELNVNALELDDSALYLCASSLVGGQGPLHYGYTFGSGTRLTVV.

CDR3 coding DNA: TGTGCCAGCAGCTTGGCAAACACAGATACGCAGTATTTT. It is translated as CASSLANTDTQYF. V and J are TRBV5-4 and TRBJ2-3; D is uncertain. CDR1 and CDR2 (germline): SGHNT, YYREEE (reference sequence). The CDR3 is 13 residues long. V was trimmed by 0 bases and J by 2 bases, leaving 4 bases between them. Full variable domain (remainder filled in from reference TRBV5-4 and TRBJ2-3): ETGVTQSPTHLIKTRGQQVTLRCSSQSGHNTVSWYQQALGQGPQFIFQYYREEENGRGNFPPRFSGLQFPNYSSELNVNALELDDSALYLCASSLANTDTQYFGPGTRLTVL.

CDR3 loop: CASSFVPDREGEQYF. CDR3 DNA sequence: TGTGCCAGCAGCTTCGTCCCGGACAGGGAGGGAGAGCAGTACTTC. V usage is TRBV7-2 and J usage is TRBJ2-7, with D possibly being TRBD1 (8 bases). The germline gives CDR1 SGHTA, CDR2 FQGNSA. V lost 3 bases to trimming and J lost 7 bases, with 19 bases between them. The CDR3 consists of 15 residues.

This sequence joins TRBV6-5 and TRBJ2-1, with 8 bases that match TRBD2. Losses at the gene ends were 5 bases for V and 5 bases for J; bases not matched to a gene: 8. Germline values: CDR1 MNHEY, CDR2 SVGAGI. The CDR3 consists of 15 residues. CDR3 region: CASSLLREAHNEQFF. CDR3 nucleotides: TGTGCCAGCAGTCTTCTGCGGGAGGCCCACAATGAGCAGTTCTTC.

About this clone itself: Germline is not matched at one junction end, which may reflect a read error. V and J are TRBV7-7 and TRBJ2-3; the match to TRBD2 covers 8 bases. Germline values: CDR1 SSHAT, CDR2 FNYEAQ (reference sequence). This CDR3 region has 16 residues. The CDR3 DNA reads TGTGCTAGCAGTCTCTCCGGGACTAGTTTGGCAGATACGCAGTATTTT. Its translation: CASSLSGTSLADTQYF.

The chain combines TRBV19 with TRBJ1-5; D is ambiguous. V lost 10 bases and J 0 bases, leaving 10 bases between the germline ends. Germline assignment: CDR1 LNHDA and CDR2 SQIVND (reference sequence). This CDR3 spans 13 amino acids. The CDR3 DNA reads as TGTGCCATCGCGTTCAATAGCAATCAGCCCCAGCATTTT. Its protein is CAIAFNSNQPQHF.

This chain connects TRBV3-1 (or the pseudogene TRBV3-2) to TRBJ2-1; unclear D gene. The germline V gene encodes CDR1 LGHDT and CDR2 YNNKEL (reference sequence). This CDR3 comprises 15 residues. Between the trimmed V and J ends, which lost 4 bases and 7 bases, there was a span of 17 bases. CDR3 in DNA: TGTGCCAGCAGCCCTGTTGGGTCAGCGAATAATGAGCAGTTCTTC. Its protein is CASSPVGSANNEQFF.

The V gene is TRBV7-9, the J gene TRBJ1-6; no firm D call. Germline V gene data show CDR1 as SEHNR and CDR2 as FQNEAQ (reference sequence). Deletions cut 7 bases from V and 6 bases from J, with 16 bases between. This CDR3 has 15 residues. CDR3 sequence reads: CASTDPGVSNSPLHF. The DNA of the CDR3 is TGTGCCAGCACCGACCCTGGAGTGAGTAATTCACCCCTCCACTTT. Complete variable domain (other parts from reference TRBV7-9 and TRBJ1-6): DTGVSQNPRHKITKRGQNVTFRCDPISEHNRLYWYRQTLGQGPEFLTYFQNEAQLEKSRLLSDRFSAERPKGSFSTLEIQRTEQGDSAMYLCASTDPGVSNSPLHFGNGTRLTVT.

The V and J genes are TRBV28 and TRBJ1-3; D call uncertain. CDR1 MDHEN and CDR2 SYDVKM come from the germline V gene. V gave up 6 bases and J gave up 0 bases, with 15 bases separating them. This CDR3 contains 16 residues. The CDR3 sequence: CASSPTGIPSGNTIYF. Written as DNA, the CDR3 is TGTGCCAGCAGCCCCACGGGTATACCCTCTGGAAACACCATATATTTT.

V gene TRBV7-9 combines with J gene TRBJ2-7, with 11 bases matching TRBD1. This CDR3 is built from 16 residues. Germline V gene data show CDR1 as SEHNR and CDR2 as FQNEAQ (reference sequence). The J segment lost 1 base and the V segment lost 4 bases, leaving 6 bases of the junction unmatched. The DNA for the CDR3 is TGTGCCAGCAGCTCGCCTGGACAGGGGGCTTCCTACGAGCAGTACTTC. Amino acids: CASSSPGQGASYEQYF. Full variable domain (rest looked up from reference TRBV7-9 and TRBJ2-7): DTGVSQNPRHKITKRGQNVTFRCDPISEHNRLYWYRQTLGQGPEFLTYFQNEAQLEKSRLLSDRFSAERPKGSFSTLEIQRTEQGDSAMYLCASSSPGQGASYEQYFGPGTRLTVT.

The chain has TRBV3-1 (or the pseudogene TRBV3-2) and TRBJ1-3; no definite D call. Germline-derived CDR1 and CDR2 are LGHDT and YNNKEL (reference sequence). The CDR3 extends over 17 amino acids. Between the trimmed V and J ends, which lost 0 bases and 0 bases, there was a span of 12 bases. The CDR3 coding sequence is TGTGCCAGCAGCCAAGAAGCGGCGGAAAGCTCTGGAAACACCATATATTTT. It is translated as CASSQEAAESSGNTIYF.

This clone has a single count. The chain uses TRBV12-3 or TRBV12-4 and TRBJ2-7; 7 bases match TRBD2. The J segment lost 3 bases and the V segment lost 6 bases, leaving 5 bases of the junction unmatched. The CDR3 totals 13 residues. Here the CDR3 reads CASRPGTIYEQYF. The CDR3 region has the DNA TGTGCCAGCAGGCCCGGGACTATCTACGAGCAGTACTTC.

The CDR3 here is CASSLGHQNTEAFF. The CDR3 DNA reads as TGCGCCAGCAGCTTGGGACACCAGAACACTGAAGCTTTCTTT. V and J are TRBV5-1 and TRBJ1-1; D gene unclear. Trimming left V 0 bases short and J 1 base short, with 7 bases between. Germline V CDR1 and CDR2: SGHRS, YFSETQ. The CDR3 loop spans 14 amino acids.

J is TRBJ1-1 and V is TRBV10-2, with D maybe TRBD1 (6 bases). The CDR3 consists of 13 residues. Trimming shortened V by 6 bases and J by 1 base, and 9 bases separated the two germline ends. CDR1 is WSHSY and CDR2 is SAAADI in the germline V gene. The CDR3 loop is CASRVTGNTEAFF. In DNA form, the CDR3 reads TGCGCCAGCAGGGTGACAGGGAACACTGAAGCTTTCTTT.

This clone was detected only once. V gene TRBV30 combines with J gene TRBJ1-1; D unresolved. Per the germline V gene, CDR1 is GTSNPN and CDR2 is SVGIG (reference sequence). V was shortened by 5 bases and J by 4 bases, with 14 bases between the two germline ends. The length of the CDR3 is 13 residues. The CDR3 here is CAWEGLAGTEAFF. As DNA, the CDR3 is TGTGCCTGGGAGGGATTGGCGGGCACTGAAGCTTTCTTT.

With regard to this clone: The junction does not match germline at one end; this may be a read error. The chain links TRBV7-7 to TRBJ2-1; the match to TRBD1 covers 9 bases. The CDR3 loop spans 16 amino acids. Per germline, CDR1 SSHAT and CDR2 FNYEAQ (reference sequence). The CDR3 DNA is TGTGCTAGCAGCTCCACCGGGACAGGGATGTTGAATGAGCAGTTCTTC. Translated: CASSSTGTGMLNEQFF.

This chain connects TRBV29-1 to TRBJ2-7, with D maybe TRBD1 (5 bases). V was clipped by 3 bases and J by 2 bases, with 8 bases between them. The germline V gene encodes CDR1 SQVTM and CDR2 ANQGSEA. CDR3 length: 12 residues. DNA of the CDR3: TGCAGCGTTGAGGACACCCCCTACGAGCAGTACTTC. It is translated as CSVEDTPYEQYF.

The V gene is TRBV18, the J gene TRBJ1-2; perhaps TRBD1 as D (6 bases). V lost 3 bases, J lost 4 bases, and 15 bases lay in between. The germline CDR1 and CDR2 sequences are KGHSH and LQKENI. The CDR3 covers 15 residues. As DNA, the CDR3 is TGTGCCAGCTCACCGGGACAAATTCCCCCCTATGGCTACACCTTC. As protein: CASSPGQIPPYGYTF.

The V and J genes are TRBV2 and TRBJ2-7, with 8 positions matching TRBD1. V lost 2 bases to trimming and J lost 4 bases; unmatched junction nucleotides: 10. The germline CDR1 and CDR2 sequences are SNHLY and FYNNEI. The CDR3 covers 16 residues. The CDR3 loop reads CASSEPKGTGIYEQYF. The CDR3 DNA follows: TGTGCCAGCAGTGAACCAAAAGGGACAGGAATTTACGAGCAGTACTTC.

This chain joins TRBV4-2 and TRBJ1-6; a weak D match, TRBD1 (5 bases). This CDR3 spans 13 amino acids. V was shortened by 5 bases and J by 7 bases, with 9 bases between the two germline ends. The V gene's germline CDR1 is LGHNA and CDR2 YNFKEQ. Here the CDR3 reads CASSLGQNSPLHF. The CDR3 bases are TGTGCCAGCAGCTTGGGGCAGAATTCACCCCTCCACTTT.

The genes are TRBV27 and TRBJ2-1; TRBD2 agrees at 14 bases. CDR1 and CDR2 from the germline V gene are MNHEY and SMNVEV (reference sequence). This CDR3 has 14 residues. The ends lost 3 bases at V and 15 bases at J; junction bases unmatched: 7. CDR3 sequence (DNA): TGTGCCAGCAGTTTCGGACTAGCGGGGGGCCCCCCGTTCTTC. Amino acids: CASSFGLAGGPPFF.

The rearrangement links TRBV5-1 to TRBJ2-3, with TRBD1 matching 11 bases. Looked up from germline, CDR1 is SGHRS and CDR2 is YFSETQ. The CDR3 has 16 amino acids. V dropped 4 bases and J dropped 2; count of bases not matched to a gene: 6. The CDR3 is CASSPGQGAFTDTQYF. The CDR3 DNA is TGCGCCAGCAGCCCCGGACAGGGGGCTTTCACAGATACGCAGTATTTT.

J is TRBJ2-7 and V is TRBV6-5, with 7 bases lining up with TRBD1. In germline, CDR1 is MNHEY, CDR2 SVGAGI. V lost 2 bases to trimming and J lost 1 base; unmatched junction nucleotides: 5. The CDR3 consists of 15 residues. For the CDR3, the DNA is TGTGCCAGCAGTTACGCCGGGACAGTTTCCTACGAGCAGTACTTC. Translation: CASSYAGTVSYEQYF.

V gene TRBV2 combines with J gene TRBJ2-4; D not certain. This CDR3 spans 15 amino acids. Germline CDR1 reads SNHLY; CDR2 reads FYNNEI. V was clipped by 3 bases and J by 0 bases, with 9 bases between them. The CDR3 loop is CASSDGSVAKNIQYF. In nucleotides, the CDR3 is TGTGCCAGCAGTGATGGCAGTGTAGCCAAAAACATTCAGTACTTC.